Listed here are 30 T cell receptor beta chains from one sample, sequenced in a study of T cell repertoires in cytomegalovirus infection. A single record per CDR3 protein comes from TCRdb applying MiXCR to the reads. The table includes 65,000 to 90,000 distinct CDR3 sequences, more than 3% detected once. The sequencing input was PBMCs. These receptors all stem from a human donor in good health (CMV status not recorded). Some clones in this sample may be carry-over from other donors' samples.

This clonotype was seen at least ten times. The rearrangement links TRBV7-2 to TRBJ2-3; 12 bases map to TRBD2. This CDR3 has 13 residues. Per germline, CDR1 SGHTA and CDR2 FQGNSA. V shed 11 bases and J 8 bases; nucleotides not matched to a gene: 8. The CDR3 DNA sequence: TGTGCCTCAGGGGCTAGCGGGGGGGGTACGCAGTATTTT. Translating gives CASGASGGGTQYF. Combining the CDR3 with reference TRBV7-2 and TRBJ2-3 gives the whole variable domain GAGVSQSPSNKVTEKGKDVELRCDPISGHTALYWYRQSLGQGLEFLIYFQGNSAPDKSGLPSDRFSAERTGGSVSTLTIQRTQQEDSAVYLCASGASGGGTQYFGPGTRLTVL.

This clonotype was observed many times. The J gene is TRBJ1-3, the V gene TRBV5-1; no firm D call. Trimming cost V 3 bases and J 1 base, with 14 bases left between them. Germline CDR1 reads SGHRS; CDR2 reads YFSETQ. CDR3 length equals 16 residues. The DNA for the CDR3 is TGCGCCAGCAGCTCAGGACCCCGGGGATCTGGAAACACCATATATTTT. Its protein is CASSSGPRGSGNTIYF. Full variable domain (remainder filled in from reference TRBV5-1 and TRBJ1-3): KAGVTQTPRYLIKTRGQQVTLSCSPISGHRSVSWYQQTPGQGLQFLFEYFSETQRNKGNFPGRFSGRQFSNSRSEMNVSTLELGDSALYLCASSSGPRGSGNTIYFGEGSWLTVV.

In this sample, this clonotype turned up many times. CDR3 loop: CASSPDRGWSQQFF. CDR3 sequence (DNA): TGTGCCAGCAGTCCCGACAGGGGTTGGTCCCAGCAGTTCTTC. This chain links TRBV12-3 or TRBV12-4 with TRBJ2-1; TRBD1 agrees at 8 bases. Losses at the gene ends were 5 bases for V and 11 bases for J; bases not matched to a gene: 11. This CDR3 spans 14 amino acids.

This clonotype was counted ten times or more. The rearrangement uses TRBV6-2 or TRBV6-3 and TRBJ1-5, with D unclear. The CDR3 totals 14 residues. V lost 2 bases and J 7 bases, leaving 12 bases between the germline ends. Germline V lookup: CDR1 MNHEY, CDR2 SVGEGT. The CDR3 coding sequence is TGTGCCAGCAGTTACGGAGGCGGGGTGCAGCCCCAGCATTTT. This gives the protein CASSYGGGVQPQHF.

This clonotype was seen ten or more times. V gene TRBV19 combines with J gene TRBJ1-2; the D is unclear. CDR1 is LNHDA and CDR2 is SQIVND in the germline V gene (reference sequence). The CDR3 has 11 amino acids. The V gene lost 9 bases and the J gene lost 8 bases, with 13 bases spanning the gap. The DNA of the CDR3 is TGTGCCAGCCCGCCCTTGGGCGGCTACACCTTC. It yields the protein CASPPLGGYTF.

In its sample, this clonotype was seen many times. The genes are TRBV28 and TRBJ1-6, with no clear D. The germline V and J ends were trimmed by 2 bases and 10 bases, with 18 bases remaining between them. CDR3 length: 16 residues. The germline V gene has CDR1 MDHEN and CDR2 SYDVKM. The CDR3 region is CASSLPLPGIDSPLHF. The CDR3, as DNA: TGTGCCAGCAGTTTACCCTTGCCCGGGATCGACTCACCCCTCCACTTT.

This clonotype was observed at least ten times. CDR3 nucleotides: TGTGCCACCCGGTGGGGCTGGGCCACTGAAGCTTTCTTT. It specifies CATRWGWATEAFF. The chain uses TRBV6-1 and TRBJ1-1, with a weak D call TRBD1 (5 bases). The ends were cut back, 10 bases at V and 4 bases at J, with 16 bases in the middle. CDR3 size: 13 residues. CDR1 is MNHNS and CDR2 is SASEGT in the germline V gene.

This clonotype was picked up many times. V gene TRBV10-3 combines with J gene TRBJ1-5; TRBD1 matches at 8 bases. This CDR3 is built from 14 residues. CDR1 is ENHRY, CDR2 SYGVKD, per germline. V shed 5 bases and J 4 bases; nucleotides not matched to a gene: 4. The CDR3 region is CAISPGQVNQPQHF. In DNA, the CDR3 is TGTGCCATCAGTCCGGGACAGGTTAATCAGCCCCAGCATTTT.

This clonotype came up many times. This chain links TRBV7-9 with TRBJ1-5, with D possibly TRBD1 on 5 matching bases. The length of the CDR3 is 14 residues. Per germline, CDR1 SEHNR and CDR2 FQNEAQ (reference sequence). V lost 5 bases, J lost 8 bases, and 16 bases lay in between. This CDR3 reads CASSLGRGLEPQHF. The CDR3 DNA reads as TGTGCCAGCAGCCTGGGACGGGGGTTAGAGCCCCAGCATTTT.

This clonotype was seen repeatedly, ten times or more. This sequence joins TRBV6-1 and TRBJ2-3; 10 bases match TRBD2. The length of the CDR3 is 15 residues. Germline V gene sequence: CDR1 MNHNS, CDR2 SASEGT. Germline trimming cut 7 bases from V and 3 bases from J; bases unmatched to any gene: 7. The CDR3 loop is CASTPRAGGTDTQYF. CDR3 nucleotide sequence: TGTGCCAGCACCCCAAGAGCGGGGGGGACAGATACGCAGTATTTT.

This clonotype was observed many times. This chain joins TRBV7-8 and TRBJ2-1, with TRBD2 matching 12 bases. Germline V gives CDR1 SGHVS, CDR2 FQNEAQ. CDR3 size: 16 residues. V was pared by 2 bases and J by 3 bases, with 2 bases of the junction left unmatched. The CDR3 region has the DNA TGTGCCAGCAGCTTACTACTAGCGGGGGGCTACAATGAGCAGTTCTTC. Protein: CASSLLLAGGYNEQFF.

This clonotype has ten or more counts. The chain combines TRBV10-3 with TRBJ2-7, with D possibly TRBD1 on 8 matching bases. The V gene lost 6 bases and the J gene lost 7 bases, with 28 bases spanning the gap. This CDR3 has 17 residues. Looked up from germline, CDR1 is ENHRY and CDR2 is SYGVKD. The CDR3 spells CAISSSGGRGLSWEQYF. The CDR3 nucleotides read TGTGCCATCAGCTCTTCGGGGGGCAGGGGGCTTTCGTGGGAGCAGTACTTC.

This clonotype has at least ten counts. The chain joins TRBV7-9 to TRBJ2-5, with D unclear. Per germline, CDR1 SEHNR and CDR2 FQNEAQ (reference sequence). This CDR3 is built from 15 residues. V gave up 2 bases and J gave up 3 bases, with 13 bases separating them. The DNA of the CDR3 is TGTGCCAGCAGCTTACCCCGTGTTCGGGAAGAGACCCAGTACTTC. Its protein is CASSLPRVREETQYF.

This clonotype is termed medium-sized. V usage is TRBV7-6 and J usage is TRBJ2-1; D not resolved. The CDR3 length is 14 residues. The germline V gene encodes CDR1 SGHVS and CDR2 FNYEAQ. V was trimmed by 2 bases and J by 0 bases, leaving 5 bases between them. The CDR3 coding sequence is TGTGCCAGCAGCTTAATAGGCTCCTACAATGAGCAGTTCTTC. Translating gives CASSLIGSYNEQFF.

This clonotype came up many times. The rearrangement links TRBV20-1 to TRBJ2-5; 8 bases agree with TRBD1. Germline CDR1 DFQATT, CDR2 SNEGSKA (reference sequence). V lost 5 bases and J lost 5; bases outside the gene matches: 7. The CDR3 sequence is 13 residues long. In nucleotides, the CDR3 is TGCAGTGCTGACAGGGGCCCAACGGAGACCCAGTACTTC. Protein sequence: CSADRGPTETQYF.

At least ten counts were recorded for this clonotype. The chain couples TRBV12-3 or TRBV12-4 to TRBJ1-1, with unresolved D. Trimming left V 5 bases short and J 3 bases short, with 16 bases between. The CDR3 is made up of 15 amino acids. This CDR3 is CASSRGLPADTEAFF. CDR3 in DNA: TGTGCCAGCAGTCGTGGCCTCCCGGCCGACACTGAAGCTTTCTTT.

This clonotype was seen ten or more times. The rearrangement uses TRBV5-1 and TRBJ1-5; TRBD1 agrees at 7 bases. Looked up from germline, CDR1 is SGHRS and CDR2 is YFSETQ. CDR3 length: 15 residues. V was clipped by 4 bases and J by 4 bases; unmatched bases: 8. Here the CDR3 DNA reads TGCGCCAGCAGCCCGATGGGACAGCCGAATCAGCCCCAGCATTTT. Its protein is CASSPMGQPNQPQHF.

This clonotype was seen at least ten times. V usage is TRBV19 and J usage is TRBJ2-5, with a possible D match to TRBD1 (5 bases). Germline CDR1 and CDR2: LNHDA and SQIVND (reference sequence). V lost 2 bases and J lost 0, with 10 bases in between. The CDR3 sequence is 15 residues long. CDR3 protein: CASSIRGSYQETQYF. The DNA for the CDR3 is TGTGCCAGTAGTATAAGGGGATCGTACCAAGAGACCCAGTACTTC.

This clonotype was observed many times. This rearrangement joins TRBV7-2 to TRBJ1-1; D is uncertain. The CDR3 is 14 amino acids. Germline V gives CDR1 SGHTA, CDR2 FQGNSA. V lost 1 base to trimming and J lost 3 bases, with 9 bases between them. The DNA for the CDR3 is TGTGCCAGCAGCTTAGGGGCGGGATACACTGAAGCTTTCTTT. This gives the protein CASSLGAGYTEAFF. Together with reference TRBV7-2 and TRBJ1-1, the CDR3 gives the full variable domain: GAGVSQSPSNKVTEKGKDVELRCDPISGHTALYWYRQSLGQGLEFLIYFQGNSAPDKSGLPSDRFSAERTGGSVSTLTIQRTQQEDSAVYLCASSLGAGYTEAFFGQGTRLTVV.

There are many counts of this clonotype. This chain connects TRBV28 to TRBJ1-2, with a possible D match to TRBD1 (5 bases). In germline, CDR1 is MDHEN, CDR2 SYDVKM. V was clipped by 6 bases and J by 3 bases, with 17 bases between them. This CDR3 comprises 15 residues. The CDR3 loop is CASSSLEGRDYGYTF. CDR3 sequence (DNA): TGTGCCAGCAGCTCCCTCGAGGGCAGGGACTATGGCTACACCTTC.

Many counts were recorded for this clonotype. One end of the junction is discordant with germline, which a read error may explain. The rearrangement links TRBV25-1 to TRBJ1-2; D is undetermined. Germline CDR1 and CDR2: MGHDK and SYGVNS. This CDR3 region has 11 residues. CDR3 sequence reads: CASSEWSRFSF. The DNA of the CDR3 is TGTGCCAGCAGTGAATGGTCCAGGTTTTCCTTC.

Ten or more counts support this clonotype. The CDR3 DNA is TGCAGTGCTAGAATGCCTCCCTACGAGCAGTACTTC. Its protein is CSARMPPYEQYF. The gene calls are TRBV20-1 and TRBJ2-7; D is uncertain. The V gene's germline CDR1 is DFQATT and CDR2 SNEGSKA (reference sequence). The CDR3 length is 12 residues. V was trimmed by 2 bases and J by 2 bases, leaving 7 bases between them.

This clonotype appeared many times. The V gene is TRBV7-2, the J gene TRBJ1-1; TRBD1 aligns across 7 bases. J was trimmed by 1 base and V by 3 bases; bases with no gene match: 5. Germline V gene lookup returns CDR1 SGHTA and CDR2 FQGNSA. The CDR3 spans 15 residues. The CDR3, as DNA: TGTGCCAGCAGCTTGGGGGGACAGAAGAACACTGAAGCTTTCTTT. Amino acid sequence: CASSLGGQKNTEAFF.

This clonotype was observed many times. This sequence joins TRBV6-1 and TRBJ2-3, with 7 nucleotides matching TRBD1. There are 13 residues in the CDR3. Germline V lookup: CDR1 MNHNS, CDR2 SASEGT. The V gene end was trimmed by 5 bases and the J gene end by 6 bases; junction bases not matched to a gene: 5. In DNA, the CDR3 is TGTGCCAGCAGTAGGGGGCTCGGGGATACGCAGTATTTT. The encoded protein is CASSRGLGDTQYF.

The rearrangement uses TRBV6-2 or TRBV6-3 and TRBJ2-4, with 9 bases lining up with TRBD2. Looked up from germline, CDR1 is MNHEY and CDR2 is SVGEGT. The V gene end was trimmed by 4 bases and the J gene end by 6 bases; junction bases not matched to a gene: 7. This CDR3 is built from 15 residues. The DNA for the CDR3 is TGTGCCAGCAGTTGGGGCCTAGCGGGGTTAAACATTCAGTACTTC. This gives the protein CASSWGLAGLNIQYF.

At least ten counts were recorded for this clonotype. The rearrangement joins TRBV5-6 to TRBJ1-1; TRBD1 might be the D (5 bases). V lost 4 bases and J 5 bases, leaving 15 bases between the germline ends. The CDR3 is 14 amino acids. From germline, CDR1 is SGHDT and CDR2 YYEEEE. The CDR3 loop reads CASSPREGRTEAFF. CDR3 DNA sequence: TGTGCCAGCAGCCCAAGGGAGGGGCGGACTGAAGCTTTCTTT.

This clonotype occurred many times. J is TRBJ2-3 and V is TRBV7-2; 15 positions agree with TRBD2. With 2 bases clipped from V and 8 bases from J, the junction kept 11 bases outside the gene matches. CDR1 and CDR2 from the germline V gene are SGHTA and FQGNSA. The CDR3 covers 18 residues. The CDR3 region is CASSLPRTSGGAQGTQYF. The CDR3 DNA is TGTGCCAGCAGCTTACCAAGGACTAGCGGGGGGGCGCAGGGTACGCAGTATTTT.

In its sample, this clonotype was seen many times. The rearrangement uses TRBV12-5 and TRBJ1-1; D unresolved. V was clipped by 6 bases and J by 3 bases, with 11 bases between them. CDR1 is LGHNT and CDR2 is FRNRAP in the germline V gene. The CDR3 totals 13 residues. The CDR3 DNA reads TGTGCTAGTGGGCCGAGGTCGGACACTGAAGCTTTCTTT. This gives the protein CASGPRSDTEAFF. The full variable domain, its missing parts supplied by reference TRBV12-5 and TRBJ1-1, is DARVTQTPRHKVTEMGQEVTMRCQPILGHNTVFWYRQTMMQGLELLAYFRNRAPLDDSGMPKDRFSAEMPDATLATLKIQPSEPRDSAVYFCASGPRSDTEAFFGQGTRLTVV.

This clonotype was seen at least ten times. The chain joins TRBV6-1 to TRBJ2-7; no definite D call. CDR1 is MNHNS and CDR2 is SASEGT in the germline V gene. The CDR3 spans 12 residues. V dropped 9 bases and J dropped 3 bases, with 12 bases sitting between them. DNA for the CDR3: TGTGCCAGTGGGCCAGCGAACTACGAGCAGTACTTC. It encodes CASGPANYEQYF.

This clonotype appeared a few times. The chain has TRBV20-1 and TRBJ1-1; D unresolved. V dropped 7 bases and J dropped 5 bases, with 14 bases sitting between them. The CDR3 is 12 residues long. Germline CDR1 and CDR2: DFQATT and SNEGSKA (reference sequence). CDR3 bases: TGCAGTGTTGAACTCAAGGTGACTGAAGCTTTCTTT. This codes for CSVELKVTEAFF.